This TCR beta chain was sequenced during a study of response to subunit inactivated influenza vaccine. On this clonotype: Its antigen is undetermined. At one boundary the junction diverges from the germline segment, which might be a read error.

General observations from the study: The authors suggested that few new T cells are recruited per seasonal influenza vaccination.

CDR1 is SGHVS, CDR2 FQNEAQ, per germline. This CDR3 spans 16 amino acids. Via MiXCR, TCRdb re-called the RT-PCR reads, giving one row per CDR3 protein. The table has 150,000 or so distinct CDR3 sequences, approximately 11% seen once; the top ten hold roughly a third. This receptor was taken from a man between 50 and 75 years old who received an inactivated influenza vaccine. The J gene is TRBJ2-3, the V gene TRBV7-8; 10 nucleotides line up with TRBD2. The input for sequencing was CD8+ T cells sorted from PBMCs, taken about 23 months after vaccination. In nucleotides, the CDR3 is TGTGCCAGCAGCCTAGCGGGAGTTAGTTCGGGAGATACGCAGTATTTT. Translated: CASSLAGVSSGDTQYF.